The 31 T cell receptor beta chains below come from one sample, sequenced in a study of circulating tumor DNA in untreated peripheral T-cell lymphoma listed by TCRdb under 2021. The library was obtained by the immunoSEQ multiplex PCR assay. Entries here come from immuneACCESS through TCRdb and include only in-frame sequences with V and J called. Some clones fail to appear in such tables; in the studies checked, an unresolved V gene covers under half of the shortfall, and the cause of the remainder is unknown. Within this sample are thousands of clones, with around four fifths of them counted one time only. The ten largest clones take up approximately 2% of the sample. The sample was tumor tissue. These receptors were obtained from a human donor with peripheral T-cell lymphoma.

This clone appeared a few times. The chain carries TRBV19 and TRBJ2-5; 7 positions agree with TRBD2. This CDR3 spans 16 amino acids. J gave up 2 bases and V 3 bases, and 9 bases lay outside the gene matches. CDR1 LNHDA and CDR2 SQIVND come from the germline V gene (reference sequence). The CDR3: CASSIEAGSLQETQYF. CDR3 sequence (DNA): TGTGCCAGTAGTATTGAAGCGGGAAGCTTACAAGAGACCCAGTACTTC.

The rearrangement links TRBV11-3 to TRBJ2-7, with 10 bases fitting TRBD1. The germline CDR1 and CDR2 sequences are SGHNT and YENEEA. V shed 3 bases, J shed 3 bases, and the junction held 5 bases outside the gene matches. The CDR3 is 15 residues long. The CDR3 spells CASSFGDRGYYEQYF. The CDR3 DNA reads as TGTGCCAGCAGCTTCGGGGACAGGGGATACTACGAGCAGTACTTC.

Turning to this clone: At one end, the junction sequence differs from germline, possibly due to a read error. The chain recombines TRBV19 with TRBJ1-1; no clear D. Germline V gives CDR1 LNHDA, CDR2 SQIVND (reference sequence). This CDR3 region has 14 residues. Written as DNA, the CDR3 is TGTGCCAGTAGTTACTCGGATCAAAGGACTGAAGCTTTTTTT. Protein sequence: CASSYSDQRTEAFF.

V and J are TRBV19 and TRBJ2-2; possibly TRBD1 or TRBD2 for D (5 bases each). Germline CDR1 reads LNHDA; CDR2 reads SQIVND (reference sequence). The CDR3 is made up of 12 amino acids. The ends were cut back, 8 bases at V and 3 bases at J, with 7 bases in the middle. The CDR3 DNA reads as TGTGCCAGTCGGGGCTACACCGGGGAGCTGTTTTTT. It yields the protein CASRGYTGELFF.

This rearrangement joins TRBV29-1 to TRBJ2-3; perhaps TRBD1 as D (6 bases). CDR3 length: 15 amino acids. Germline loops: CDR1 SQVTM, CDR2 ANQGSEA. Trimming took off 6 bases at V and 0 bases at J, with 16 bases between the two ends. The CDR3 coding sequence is TGCAGCGTCTGGGGGCATTCGACTAGCACAGATACGCAGTATTTT. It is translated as CSVWGHSTSTDTQYF.

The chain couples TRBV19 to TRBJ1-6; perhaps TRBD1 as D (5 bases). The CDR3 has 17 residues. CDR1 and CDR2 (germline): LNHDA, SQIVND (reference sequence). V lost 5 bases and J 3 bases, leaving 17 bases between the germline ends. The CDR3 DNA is TGTGCCAGTAGTGCGCTGCTCGGGACTCACTATAATTCACCCCTCCACTTT. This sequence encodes CASSALLGTHYNSPLHF.

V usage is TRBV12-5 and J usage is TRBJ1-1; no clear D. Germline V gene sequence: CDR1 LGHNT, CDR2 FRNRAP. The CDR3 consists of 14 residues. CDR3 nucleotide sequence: TGTGCCAGCTGTGAAGGAGGGATTGGCACTGAAGCTTTCTTT. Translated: CASCEGGIGTEAFF.

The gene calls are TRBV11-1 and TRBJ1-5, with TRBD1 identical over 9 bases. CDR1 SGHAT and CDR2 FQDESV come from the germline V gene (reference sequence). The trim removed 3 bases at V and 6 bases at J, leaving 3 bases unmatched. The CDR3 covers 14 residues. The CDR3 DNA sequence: TGTGCCAGCAGCTTGGGGACAGGGACTCAGCCCCAGCATTTT. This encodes CASSLGTGTQPQHF.

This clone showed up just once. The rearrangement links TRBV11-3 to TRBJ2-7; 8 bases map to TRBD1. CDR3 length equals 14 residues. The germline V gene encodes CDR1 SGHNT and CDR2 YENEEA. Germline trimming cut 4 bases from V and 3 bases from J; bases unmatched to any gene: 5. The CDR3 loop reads CASSSTGTGYEQYF. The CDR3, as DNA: TGTGCCAGCAGCTCAACAGGGACAGGCTACGAGCAGTACTTC.

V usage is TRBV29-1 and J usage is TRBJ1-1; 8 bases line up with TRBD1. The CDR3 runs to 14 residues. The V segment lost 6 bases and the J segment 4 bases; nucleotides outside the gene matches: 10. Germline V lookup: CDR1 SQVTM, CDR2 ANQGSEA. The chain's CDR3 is CSVNGQGGGTEAFF. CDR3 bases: TGCAGCGTCAACGGACAGGGAGGAGGCACTGAAGCTTTCTTT.

CDR3 nucleotide sequence: TGTGCCAGCAGCAACGCGGTGGACCCCAGGTGGGAGACCCAGTACTTC. Translated: CASSNAVDPRWETQYF. The V gene is TRBV7-1, the J gene TRBJ2-5, with unresolved D. TRBV7-1 is placed among ORFs of uncertain function. This CDR3 region has 16 residues. Trimming took off 5 bases at V and 5 bases at J, with 21 bases between the two ends.

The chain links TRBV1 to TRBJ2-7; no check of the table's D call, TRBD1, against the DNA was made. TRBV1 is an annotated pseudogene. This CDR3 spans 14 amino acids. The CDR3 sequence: CASRRGNKDHEQYF. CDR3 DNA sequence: TGCGCCAGCAGAAGGGGAAATAAAGACCACGAGCAGTACTTC.

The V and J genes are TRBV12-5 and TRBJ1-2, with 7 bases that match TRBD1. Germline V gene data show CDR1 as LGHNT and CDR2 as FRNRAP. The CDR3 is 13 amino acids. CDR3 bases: TGTGCCAGAGGAGGGGGCGAATCGTATGGCTACACCTTC. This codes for CARGGGESYGYTF.

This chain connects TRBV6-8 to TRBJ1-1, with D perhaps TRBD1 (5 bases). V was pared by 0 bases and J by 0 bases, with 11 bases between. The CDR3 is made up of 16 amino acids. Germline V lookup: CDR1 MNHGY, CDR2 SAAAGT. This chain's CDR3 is CASSYSGVRVNTEAFF. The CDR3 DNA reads TGTGCCAGCAGTTACTCGGGGGTTAGGGTGAACACTGAAGCTTTCTTT.

DNA for the CDR3: TGTGCCTGGAGTGTACCGGGGGGCACAGATACGCAGTATTTT. Translating gives CAWSVPGGTDTQYF. The chain links TRBV30 to TRBJ2-3, with D tentatively TRBD2 (6 bases). The CDR3 runs 14 residues. The V end was cut by 0 bases, the J end by 1 base, with 8 bases between. In germline, CDR1 is GTSNPN, CDR2 SVGIG (reference sequence). The full variable domain, completed using reference TRBV30 and TRBJ2-3, is SQTIHQWPATLVQPVGSPLSLECTVEGTSNPNLYWYRQAAGRGLQLLFYSVGIGQISSEVPQNLSASRPQDRQFILSSKKLLLSDSGFYLCAWSVPGGTDTQYFGPGTRLTVL.

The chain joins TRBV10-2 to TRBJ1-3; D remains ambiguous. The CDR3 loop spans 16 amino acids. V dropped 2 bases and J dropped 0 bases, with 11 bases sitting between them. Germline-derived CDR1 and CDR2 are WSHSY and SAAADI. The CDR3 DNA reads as TGCGCCAGCAGTGAGGAATTTCCGTACTCTGGAAACACCATATATTTT. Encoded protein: CASSEEFPYSGNTIYF.

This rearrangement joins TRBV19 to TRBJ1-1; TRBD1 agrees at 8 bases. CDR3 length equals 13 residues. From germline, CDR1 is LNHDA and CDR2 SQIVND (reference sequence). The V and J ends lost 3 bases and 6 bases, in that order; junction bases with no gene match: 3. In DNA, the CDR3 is TGTGCCAGTAGTATGTGGACAGGGTCTGAAGCTTTCTTT. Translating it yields CASSMWTGSEAFF.

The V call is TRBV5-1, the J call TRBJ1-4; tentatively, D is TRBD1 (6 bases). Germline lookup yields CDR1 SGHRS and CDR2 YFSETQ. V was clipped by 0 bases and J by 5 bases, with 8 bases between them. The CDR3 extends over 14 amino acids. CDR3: CASSLAGVNEKLFF. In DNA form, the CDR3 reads TGCGCCAGCAGCTTGGCAGGGGTAAATGAAAAACTGTTTTTT. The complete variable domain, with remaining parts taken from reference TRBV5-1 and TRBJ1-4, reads KAGVTQTPRYLIKTRGQQVTLSCSPISGHRSVSWYQQTPGQGLQFLFEYFSETQRNKGNFPGRFSGRQFSNSRSEMNVSTLELGDSALYLCASSLAGVNEKLFFGSGTQLSVL.

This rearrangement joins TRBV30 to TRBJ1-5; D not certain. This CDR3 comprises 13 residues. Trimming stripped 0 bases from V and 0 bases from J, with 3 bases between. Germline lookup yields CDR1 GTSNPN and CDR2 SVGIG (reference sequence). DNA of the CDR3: TGTGCCTGGAGTGTACGTAGCAATCAGCCCCAGCATTTT. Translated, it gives CAWSVRSNQPQHF.

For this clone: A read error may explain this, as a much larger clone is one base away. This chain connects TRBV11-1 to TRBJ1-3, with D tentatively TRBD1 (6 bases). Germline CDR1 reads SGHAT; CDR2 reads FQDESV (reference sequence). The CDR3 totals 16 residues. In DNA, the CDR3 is TGTGTCAGCAGCCCTAGCGCAGGGGAGACTGGAAACACCATATATTTT. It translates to CVSSPSAGETGNTIYF.

The DNA of the CDR3 is TGCGCCAGCAGCCTAACAGGGTCTGGAAACACCATATATTTT. Translation: CASSLTGSGNTIYF. V gene TRBV1 combines with J gene TRBJ1-3; the table assigns TRBD1, which was not confirmed against the DNA. TRBV1 is given as a pseudogene. The CDR3 consists of 14 residues.

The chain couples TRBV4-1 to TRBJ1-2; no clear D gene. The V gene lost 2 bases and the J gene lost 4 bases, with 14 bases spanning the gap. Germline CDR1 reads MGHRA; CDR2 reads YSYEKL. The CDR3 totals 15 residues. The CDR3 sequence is CASSQSDTSSYGYTF. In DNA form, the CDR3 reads TGCGCCAGCAGCCAATCCGATACGTCTAGCTATGGCTACACCTTC.

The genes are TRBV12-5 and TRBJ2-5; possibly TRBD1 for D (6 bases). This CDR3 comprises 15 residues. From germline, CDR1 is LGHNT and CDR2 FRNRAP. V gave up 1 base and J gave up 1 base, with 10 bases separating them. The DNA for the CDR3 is TGTGCTAGTGGTTTGGGCCTACAGGGCCAAGAGACCCAGTACTTC. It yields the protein CASGLGLQGQETQYF.

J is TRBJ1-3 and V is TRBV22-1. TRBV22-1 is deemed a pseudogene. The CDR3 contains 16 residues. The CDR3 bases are TGTGCCAGCAGTCCTCTCTGGGGGATCTCTGGAAACACCATATATTTT. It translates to CASSPLWGISGNTIYF.

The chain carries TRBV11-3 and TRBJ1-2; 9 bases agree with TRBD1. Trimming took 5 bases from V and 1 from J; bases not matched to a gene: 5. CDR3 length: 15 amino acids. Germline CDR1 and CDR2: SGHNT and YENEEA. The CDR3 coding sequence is TGTGCCAGCAGCCTCGGACAGGGGCATAACTATGGCTACACCTTC. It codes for CASSLGQGHNYGYTF.

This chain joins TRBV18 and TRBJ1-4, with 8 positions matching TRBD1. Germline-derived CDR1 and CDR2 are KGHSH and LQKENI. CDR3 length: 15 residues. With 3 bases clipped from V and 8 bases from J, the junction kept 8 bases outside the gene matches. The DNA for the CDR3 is TGTGCCAGCTCACCGAACAGGGGGGATGACGAAAAACTGTTTTTT. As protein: CASSPNRGDDEKLFF.

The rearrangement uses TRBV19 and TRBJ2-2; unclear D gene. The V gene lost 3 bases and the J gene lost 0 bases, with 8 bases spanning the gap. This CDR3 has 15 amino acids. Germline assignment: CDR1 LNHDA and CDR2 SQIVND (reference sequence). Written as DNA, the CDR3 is TGTGCCAGTAGTATTTATGTTACGAACACCGGGGAGCTGTTTTTT. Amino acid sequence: CASSIYVTNTGELFF.

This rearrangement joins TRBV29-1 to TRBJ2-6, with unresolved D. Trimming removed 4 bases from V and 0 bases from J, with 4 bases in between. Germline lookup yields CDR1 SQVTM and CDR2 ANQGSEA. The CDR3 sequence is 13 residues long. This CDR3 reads CSVGSSGANVLTF. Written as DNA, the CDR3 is TGCAGCGTTGGAAGCTCTGGGGCCAACGTCCTGACTTTC.

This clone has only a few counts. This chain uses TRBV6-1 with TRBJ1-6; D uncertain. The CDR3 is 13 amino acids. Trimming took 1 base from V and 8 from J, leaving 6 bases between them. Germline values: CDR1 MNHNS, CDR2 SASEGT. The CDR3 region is CASSEVADSPLHF. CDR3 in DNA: TGTGCCAGCAGTGAAGTCGCGGATTCACCCCTCCACTTT.

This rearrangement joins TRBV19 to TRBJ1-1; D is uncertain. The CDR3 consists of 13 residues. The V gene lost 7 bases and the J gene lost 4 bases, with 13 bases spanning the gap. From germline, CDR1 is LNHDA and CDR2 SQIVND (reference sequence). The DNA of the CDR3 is TGTGCCAGTACTTCCCCCGGCGGCACTGAAGCTTTCTTT. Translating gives CASTSPGGTEAFF.

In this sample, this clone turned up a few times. The CDR3 loop reads CASSITGGESEKLFF. The CDR3 DNA reads TGTGCCAGTAGTATCACAGGGGGCGAGAGTGAAAAACTGTTTTTT. The J gene is TRBJ1-4, the V gene TRBV19; 9 bases agree with TRBD1. Looked up from germline, CDR1 is LNHDA and CDR2 is SQIVND (reference sequence). The CDR3 extends over 15 amino acids. V shed 3 bases, J shed 7 bases, and the junction held 6 bases outside the gene matches.